Detailed here is one T cell receptor (beta chain). The target of this receptor is not known. No qualities accompany the bases; no much larger clone lies one base away. This sample is part of a study of blood T cell repertoires in COVID-19 (dated by TCRdb to about 2020). For the wider study: Collaborator samples came from the United States, Italy and Spain and covered acute and convalescent phases of COVID-19. The prospective study material was composed of cDNA or gDNA derived from T cells, B-cell-depleted T cells, or PBMCs. Deeply sampled blood TCRbeta repertoires from subjects exposed to, actively infected with, or recovered from COVID-19 were included in the dataset. The repertoires were made available in a free public database intended to serve as a resource for research on the immune response to SARS-CoV-2. Samples came from the ongoing ImmuneRACE study (first 160 participants) plus 1,254 subjects from 6 global collaborators. A de-identified subject ID, COVID-19 status, age in years and sex were almost always included in the sample metadata. Where available, HLA class I and class II types were taken from metadata supplied by the sample provider and were not determined by assay-based typing.

What the authors observed across the whole study: The amount of clinical and demographic metadata varied by source and participant and was provided uncurated.

The collaborating institutions used their own protocols to collect whole blood in K2EDTA tubes. For TCRbeta analysis, collaborator samples were shipped as frozen whole blood, as isolated PBMCs, or as DNA extracted from either sample type. The immunoSEQ Assay, a bias-controlled multiplex PCR, was used to amplify TCRbeta CDR3 regions from genomic DNA. Per the source publication's procedure: Nucleated cell counts per sample were estimated from amplification of reference gene primers within the assay. To quantify the absolute abundance of each unique TCRbeta CDR3 rearrangement, sequence reads were collapsed and filtered. For each sample, productive Simpson clonality was calculated as the square root of Simpson's diversity index over productive rearrangements. Sourced from immuneACCESS, this table was stored by TCRdb with only in-frame sequences that have V and J called. A share of the clones is absent; for the studies checked, an unresolved V gene accounts for under half, and the remainder has no known explanation. For V, J and clone size, that table is used; D and trimming come from the DNA. This sample holds 150,000 to 200,000 clones; 70% to 90% were observed only once. The ten biggest clones cover more than 2.5% of the sample.

Trimming removed 3 bases from V and 8 bases from J, leaving 19 bases between the germline ends. The CDR3 measures 15 amino acids from cysteine to phenylalanine. Solely the CDR3 DNA is kept, with 45 bases framed from the first base. The germline V gene encodes CDR1 KGHSH and CDR2 LQKENI. The chain joins TRBV18 to TRBJ1-2; a confident D gene designation cannot be given. The origin of this receptor is a man in his sixties with acute or convalescent COVID-19. Sample: peripheral blood. The CDR3 loop reads CASSPNQAQYIGYTF. The nucleotides read TGTGCCAGCTCACCTAACCAGGCACAGTATATAGGCTACACCTTC.